This TCR beta chain was sequenced for a study of cytomegalovirus exposure and HLA in healthy donors. The PCR ran on 60 Vbeta and 13 Jbeta primers. Libraries were prepared by immunoSEQ multiplex PCR; TCRdb keeps only in-frame clonotypes and omits some of them. The sample contains some 120,000 clones, about 80% of which appear only once. The germline CDR1 and CDR2 sequences are SGHNT and YENEEA. The CDR3 consists of 15 residues. Trimming at V came to 3 bases and at J to 5 bases, leaving 8 bases not matched to a gene. This clone was detected once. This receptor was obtained from a woman in her 50s in good health and CMV-seropositive. The specimen was PBMCs. V and J are TRBV11-3 and TRBJ2-5, with 8 bases matching TRBD2. CDR3 sequence reads: CASSLGGLEMETQYF. The CDR3 nucleotides read TGTGCCAGCAGCTTGGGGGGACTAGAAATGGAGACCCAGTACTTC.